The TCR beta chain under discussion was sequenced for a study of blood T cell repertoires in COVID-19. At the level of the study: PBMCs, B-cell-depleted T cells, or T cells provided the cDNA or gDNA that made up the material.

Method: immunoSEQ multiplex PCR; TCRdb's copy keeps in-frame clones and lacks some. The table shows 200,000 to 250,000 clones, with around 90% occurring only once. The germline V gene has CDR1 SGHKS and CDR2 YYEKEE (reference sequence). The CDR3 extends over 16 amino acids. Trimming at V came to 1 base and at J to 2 bases, leaving 6 bases not matched to a gene. The J gene is TRBJ1-5, the V gene TRBV5-5; 7 bases map to TRBD1. The TCR sequence derives from a man aged 18 to 30 with active or convalescent COVID-19. The specimen was peripheral blood. The DNA for the CDR3 is TGTGCCAGCAGCTTGACCCGGCAGGGGGGCAATCAGCCCCAGCATTTT. Its translation: CASSLTRQGGNQPQHF.